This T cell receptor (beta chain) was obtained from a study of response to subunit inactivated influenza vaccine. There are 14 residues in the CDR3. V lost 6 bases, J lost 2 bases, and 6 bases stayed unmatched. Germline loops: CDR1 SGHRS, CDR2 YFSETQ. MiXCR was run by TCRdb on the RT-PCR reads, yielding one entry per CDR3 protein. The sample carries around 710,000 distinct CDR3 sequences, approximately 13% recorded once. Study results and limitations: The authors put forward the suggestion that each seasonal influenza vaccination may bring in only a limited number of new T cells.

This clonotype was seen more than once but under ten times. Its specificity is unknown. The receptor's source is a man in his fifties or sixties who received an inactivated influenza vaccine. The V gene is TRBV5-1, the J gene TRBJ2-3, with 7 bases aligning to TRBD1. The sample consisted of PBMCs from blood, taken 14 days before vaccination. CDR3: CASKPGQNTDTQYF. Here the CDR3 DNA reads TGCGCCAGCAAACCGGGACAGAACACAGATACGCAGTATTTT.